These 24 T cell receptor beta chains share one sample of origin, sequenced in a study of blood T cell repertoires in COVID-19. The method was immunoSEQ multiplex PCR; TCRdb's version includes in-frame clones alone and lacks a portion of them. The sample lists just under 350,000 clones, under 95% occurring once. The sample consisted of peripheral blood. The source is a woman aged 18 to 35 who had recovered from COVID-19.

The chain carries TRBV20-1 and TRBJ2-3; 7 positions match TRBD1. The CDR3 length is 14 residues. CDR1 and CDR2 (germline): DFQATT, SNEGSKA (reference sequence). J lost 1 base, V lost 3 bases, and 4 bases had no gene match. CDR3 region: CSASRDRGTDTQYF. DNA for the CDR3: TGCAGTGCTAGTAGGGACAGAGGCACAGATACGCAGTATTTT.

This chain connects TRBV7-2 to TRBJ1-3; 7 bases line up with TRBD1. The germline V gene encodes CDR1 SGHTA and CDR2 FQGNSA. With 5 bases clipped from V and 2 bases from J, the junction kept 3 bases outside the gene matches. CDR3 size: 14 residues. CDR3 nucleotide sequence: TGTGCCAGCAGCCAGGGGGTTACTGGAAACACCATATATTTT. This sequence encodes CASSQGVTGNTIYF.

The V gene is TRBV11-3, the J gene TRBJ2-1, with 10 bases aligning to TRBD2. The CDR3 covers 16 residues. Trimming took 5 bases from V and 5 from J; bases not matched to a gene: 9. Germline CDR1 reads SGHNT; CDR2 reads YENEEA. The CDR3 protein is CASSLRTSGAHNEQFF. CDR3 coding DNA: TGTGCCAGCAGCCTTAGGACTAGCGGAGCCCACAATGAGCAGTTCTTC.

The chain joins TRBV7-9 to TRBJ1-2, with 9 bases lining up with TRBD1. The CDR3 runs 15 residues. V shed 2 bases, J shed 0 bases, and the junction held 1 base outside the gene matches. CDR1 is SEHNR, CDR2 FQNEAQ, per germline (reference sequence). The CDR3, as DNA: TGTGCCAGCAGCTTAAACAGGGGGCCTAACTATGGCTACACCTTC. It encodes CASSLNRGPNYGYTF. The full variable domain, completed using reference TRBV7-9 and TRBJ1-2, is DTGVSQNPRHKITKRGQNVTFRCDPISEHNRLYWYRQTLGQGPEFLTYFQNEAQLEKSRLLSDRFSAERPKGSFSTLEIQRTEQGDSAMYLCASSLNRGPNYGYTFGSGTRLTVV.

This chain links TRBV6-2 or TRBV6-3 with TRBJ1-2, with a weak D call TRBD1 (6 bases). The CDR3 length is 13 residues. The germline V gene has CDR1 MNHEY and CDR2 SVGEGT. Trimming stripped 4 bases from V and 6 bases from J, with 12 bases between. The CDR3 DNA reads TGTGCCAGCAGTTCCACAGGGACCGATGGCTACACCTTC. This encodes CASSSTGTDGYTF.

The chain links TRBV7-2 to TRBJ2-1; 7 bases agree with TRBD1. The CDR3 is made up of 15 amino acids. From germline, CDR1 is SGHTA and CDR2 FQGNSA. The trim removed 1 base at V and 7 bases at J, leaving 7 bases unmatched. The CDR3 protein is CASSLGGGWGNEQFF. The CDR3 DNA reads as TGTGCCAGCAGCTTAGGAGGGGGCTGGGGTAATGAGCAGTTCTTC. The full variable domain, its missing parts supplied by reference TRBV7-2 and TRBJ2-1, is GAGVSQSPSNKVTEKGKDVELRCDPISGHTALYWYRQSLGQGLEFLIYFQGNSAPDKSGLPSDRFSAERTGGSVSTLTIQRTQQEDSAVYLCASSLGGGWGNEQFFGPGTRLTVL.

The CDR3 loop is CASSLPRPGLRTDTQYF. CDR3 bases: TGCGCCAGCAGCTTGCCACGCCCTGGACTACGCACAGATACGCAGTATTTT. The J gene is TRBJ2-3, the V gene TRBV5-1; perhaps TRBD2 as D (6 bases). The germline V gene has CDR1 SGHRS and CDR2 YFSETQ. Trimming left V 1 base short and J 1 base short, with 16 bases between. CDR3 size: 17 residues. Looking up the rest from reference TRBV5-1 and TRBJ2-3 gives the full variable domain: KAGVTQTPRYLIKTRGQQVTLSCSPISGHRSVSWYQQTPGQGLQFLFEYFSETQRNKGNFPGRFSGRQFSNSRSEMNVSTLELGDSALYLCASSLPRPGLRTDTQYFGPGTRLTVL.

The V call is TRBV7-2, the J call TRBJ2-7; TRBD2 is a possible D gene (6 bases). This CDR3 spans 14 amino acids. The V gene's germline CDR1 is SGHTA and CDR2 FQGNSA. V was clipped by 4 bases and J by 6 bases, with 16 bases between them. CDR3 DNA sequence: TGTGCCAGCAGCTCGACTAGGCAGAAGGGCGAGCAGTACGTC. This translates into CASSSTRQKGEQYV.

The chain combines TRBV27 with TRBJ2-5; D is possibly TRBD1 (5 bases). The germline V and J ends were trimmed by 4 bases and 4 bases, with 10 bases remaining between them. Germline values: CDR1 MNHEY, CDR2 SMNVEV (reference sequence). The CDR3 runs to 13 residues. CDR3 protein: CASSYPQGETQYF. For the CDR3, the DNA is TGTGCCAGCAGTTATCCCCAGGGAGAGACCCAGTACTTC.

This chain links TRBV19 with TRBJ2-1; TRBD2 matches at 14 bases. The length of the CDR3 is 14 residues. V trimming: 3 bases; J trimming: 9 bases; junction bases outside the gene matches: 1. CDR1 is LNHDA and CDR2 is SQIVND in the germline V gene (reference sequence). The CDR3 bases are TGTGCCAGTAGTATCGGGACTAGCGGGGGTGAGCAGTTCTTC. Its protein is CASSIGTSGGEQFF.

This clone was seen a single time. The chain uses TRBV4-1 and TRBJ1-2; unclear D gene. The V and J ends lost 0 bases and 2 bases respectively, with 16 bases between them. The germline CDR1 and CDR2 sequences are MGHRA and YSYEKL. The CDR3 loop spans 17 amino acids. For the CDR3, the DNA is TGCGCCAGCAGCCAAGATAACCGTCGGGAGCTAAACTATGGCTACACCTTC. Translation gives CASSQDNRRELNYGYTF.

This clone showed up just a few times. V gene TRBV6-1 combines with J gene TRBJ1-1; 8 positions agree with TRBD1. There are 13 residues in the CDR3. Germline values: CDR1 MNHNS, CDR2 SASEGT. V lost 3 bases to trimming and J lost 7 bases; unmatched junction nucleotides: 4. The CDR3 sequence is CASSETGELEAFF. The CDR3 DNA is TGTGCCAGCAGTGAGACAGGGGAACTTGAAGCTTTCTTT.

The gene calls are TRBV11-2 and TRBJ2-1; D perhaps matches TRBD2 (5 bases). V was shortened by 5 bases and J by 0 bases, with 11 bases between the two germline ends. Germline assignment: CDR1 SGHAT and CDR2 FQNNGV. This CDR3 has 15 residues. CDR3 protein: CASSPERSSYNEQFF. The DNA of the CDR3 is TGTGCCAGCAGCCCCGAGCGGAGCTCCTACAATGAGCAGTTCTTC.

The DNA of the CDR3 is TGTGCCAGCAGCGTAGAACTGGCCGGGGCCCAGTACTTC. Its protein product is CASSVELAGAQYF. The V and J genes are TRBV9 and TRBJ2-5; maybe TRBD2 (5 bases). Germline assignment: CDR1 SGDLS and CDR2 YYNGEE. V lost 0 bases to trimming and J lost 9 bases, with 12 bases between them. CDR3 length equals 13 residues.

The V call is TRBV7-2, the J call TRBJ2-3; D possibly corresponds to TRBD1 (5 bases). The V and J ends lost 3 bases and 2 bases respectively, with 18 bases between them. Looked up from germline, CDR1 is SGHTA and CDR2 is FQGNSA. CDR3 length: 17 amino acids. The CDR3 DNA reads as TGTGCCAGCAGCTTGACCCCGGACATAATTAACACAGATACGCAGTATTTT. It translates to CASSLTPDIINTDTQYF. Full variable domain (outside the CDR3, taken from reference TRBV7-2 and TRBJ2-3): GAGVSQSPSNKVTEKGKDVELRCDPISGHTALYWYRQSLGQGLEFLIYFQGNSAPDKSGLPSDRFSAERTGGSVSTLTIQRTQQEDSAVYLCASSLTPDIINTDTQYFGPGTRLTVL.

The J gene is TRBJ2-1, the V gene TRBV5-1; D possibly corresponds to TRBD2 (6 bases). The germline V and J ends were trimmed by 4 bases and 2 bases, with 16 bases remaining between them. The CDR3 consists of 16 residues. Germline V gene lookup returns CDR1 SGHRS and CDR2 YFSETQ. The CDR3 sequence is CASSPGESRAYNEQFF. CDR3 nucleotides: TGCGCCAGCAGCCCGGGGGAGAGCCGCGCCTACAATGAGCAGTTCTTC.

This chain joins TRBV4-3 and TRBJ1-3; D uncertain. This CDR3 comprises 16 residues. Per the germline V gene, CDR1 is LGHNA and CDR2 is YSLEER. The ends were cut back, 0 bases at V and 0 bases at J, with 9 bases in the middle. CDR3 bases: TGCGCCAGCAGCCAAGATGCAGTTCCCTCTGGAAACACCATATATTTT. Its protein is CASSQDAVPSGNTIYF.

V usage is TRBV11-3 and J usage is TRBJ1-6; possible D gene TRBD1, 6 bases. CDR3 length: 17 residues. Trimming pared 4 bases from V and 4 bases from J, leaving 17 bases between. Germline loops: CDR1 SGHNT, CDR2 YENEEA. CDR3 sequence: CASSSSDRLEYNSPLHF. The CDR3 nucleotides read TGTGCCAGCAGCTCGTCAGACAGGCTGGAATATAATTCACCCCTCCACTTT.

The chain couples TRBV30 to TRBJ2-3; 11 bases line up with TRBD1. This CDR3 is built from 14 residues. The germline gives CDR1 GTSNPN, CDR2 SVGIG (reference sequence). After removal of 3 bases from V and 7 bases from J, the junction contained 6 bases not matched to a gene. The CDR3 DNA reads TGTGCCTGGAGGGGACAGGGGGAGTTTTATACGCAGTATTTT. It is translated as CAWRGQGEFYTQYF.

The V call is TRBV24-1, the J call TRBJ2-3, with 9 bases matching TRBD1. The CDR3 spans 16 residues. Trimming cost V 4 bases and J 6 bases; bases outside gene matches: 10. Germline CDR1 is KGHDR and CDR2 is SFDVKD. The CDR3 loop reads CATSDPTGGSGDTQYF. The CDR3 bases are TGTGCCACCAGTGACCCTACAGGGGGCAGCGGGGATACGCAGTATTTT.

The rearrangement uses TRBV7-2 and TRBJ1-1, with D perhaps TRBD1 (6 bases). V lost 1 base and J 3 bases, leaving 15 bases between the germline ends. CDR1 is SGHTA and CDR2 is FQGNSA in the germline V gene. This CDR3 has 16 residues. For the CDR3, the DNA is TGTGCCAGCAGCTTAGTTGAGGGGGGGTGGGACACTGAAGCTTTCTTT. Translating gives CASSLVEGGWDTEAFF. The whole variable domain, filled in from reference TRBV7-2 and TRBJ1-1, reads GAGVSQSPSNKVTEKGKDVELRCDPISGHTALYWYRQSLGQGLEFLIYFQGNSAPDKSGLPSDRFSAERTGGSVSTLTIQRTQQEDSAVYLCASSLVEGGWDTEAFFGQGTRLTVV.

The chain combines TRBV1 with TRBJ2-7; the table's D call, TRBD2, was not checked against the DNA. TRBV1 is a known pseudogene. The CDR3 spans 15 residues. CDR3 nucleotide sequence: TGCACCAGCAGCTCACGAGAACCTACTACGGACGAGCAGTACGTC. This gives the protein CTSSSREPTTDEQYV.

A remark on this clone: Other nucleotide sequences in the sample specify the same CDR3. V gene TRBV5-1 combines with J gene TRBJ1-2; D possibly corresponds to TRBD1 (5 bases). The CDR3 consists of 13 residues. From germline, CDR1 is SGHRS and CDR2 YFSETQ. V lost 1 base and J lost 5, with 9 bases in between. The CDR3 DNA sequence: TGCGCCAGCAGCTTGAACCCAGGGTATGGCTACACCTTC. This codes for CASSLNPGYGYTF.

A few counts support this clone. CDR3 amino acids: CASSFGGTQETQYF. In DNA form, the CDR3 reads TGTGCCAGCAGCTTCGGAGGGACCCAAGAGACCCAGTACTTC. The rearrangement links TRBV7-9 to TRBJ2-5, with D perhaps matching TRBD2 (6 bases). This CDR3 is built from 14 residues. Germline values: CDR1 SEHNR, CDR2 FQNEAQ (reference sequence). V lost 3 bases and J lost 1, with 9 bases in between.